Listed below are T cell receptor beta chains from one sample, sequenced in a study of vaccination and CD4 T cells after COVID-19. TCRdb reprocessed the PCR reads via MiXCR and lists one record per CDR3 protein. The table has around 27,000 distinct CDR3 sequences, more than 25% seen once. No cognate antigen is known for these TCRs. The specimen was CD4+ T cells from blood, cultured in vitro, collected about 7 months after SARS-CoV-2 vaccination. These receptors came from a human donor who had recovered from COVID-19. Both conserved end residues are part of each CDR3. D genes are given only for firm matches. Not all rows give a size; the values are once, few, many and, for expanded clones, a class.

CDR3 length	D gene	clone size	V gene	J gene	CDR3 DNA	CDR3 protein
15	NA	NA	TRBV19	TRBJ2-7	TGTGCCAGTAGTATAGTAGGGCGGGGAACCTACGAGCAGTACTTC	CASSIVGRGTYEQYF
16	TRBD2	NA	TRBV11-2	TRBJ2-5	TGTGCCAGCAGCTTACCCGATACTAGCGGTCAAGAGACCCAGTACTTC	CASSLPDTSGQETQYF
13	NA	NA	TRBV6-1	TRBJ2-2	TGTGCCAACAGGGGGGGGTTGGCCGGGGAGCTGTTTTTT	CANRGGLAGELFF
14	NA	many	TRBV6-1	TRBJ1-5	TGTGCCAGCAGAGACACCCTAGGCAATCAGCCCCAGCATTTT	CASRDTLGNQPQHF
14	NA	NA	TRBV6-1	TRBJ1-5	TGTGCCAGCAGTGAAGCGAATTATCATCAGCCCCAGCATTTT	CASSEANYHQPQHF
17	TRBD1	NA	TRBV19	TRBJ2-1	TGTGCCAGTAGTAAATGGATACCGGGACAGGGGGCCAATGAGCAGTTCTTC	CASSKWIPGQGANEQFF
18	NA	NA	TRBV15	TRBJ2-1	TGTGCCACCAGCAGAGATCCGCGACTGCCAAGCCCACACAATGAGCAGTTCTTC	CATSRDPRLPSPHNEQFF
15	TRBD2	NA	TRBV5-1	TRBJ2-7	TGCGCCAGCTCAATGACTAGCGGGAGATCCTACGAGCAGTACTTC	CASSMTSGRSYEQYF
16	NA	few	TRBV28	TRBJ1-2	TGTGCCAGCAGTTTTATCGAAAGGGGCCTTAACTATGGCTACACCTTC	CASSFIERGLNYGYTF
13	NA	NA	TRBV20-1	TRBJ2-7	TGCAGTGCTATAGGACAGGTGGGGGGCGAGCAGTACTTC	CSAIGQVGGEQYF
15	TRBD2	NA	TRBV20-1	TRBJ2-3	TGCAGTGCTAGTGTCGCTAGCGGAAACACAGATACGCAGTATTTT	CSASVASGNTDTQYF
15	NA	NA	TRBV24-1	TRBJ2-5	TGTGCCACCAGTGATTTGTCGGGGGATCAAGAGACCCAGTACTTC	CATSDLSGDQETQYF
14	NA	NA	TRBV20-1	TRBJ2-7	TGCAGTGCCCAGACCCTGACGGGAACCTACGAGCAGTACTTC	CSAQTLTGTYEQYF
14	TRBD2	NA	TRBV6-2/TRBV6-3	TRBJ2-7	TGTGCCAGCAGGGGATCTAGCGGGAGTGACGAGCAGTACTTC	CASRGSSGSDEQYF
15	TRBD2	NA	TRBV20-1	TRBJ2-7	TGCAGTGCAAGTGGACTAGCGGGAGTGACTTACGAGCAGTACTTC	CSASGLAGVTYEQYF
16	TRBD2	NA	TRBV20-1	TRBJ2-3	TGCAGTGCTACCCCGGGACTAGCGGGAGGGCCAGATACGCAGTATTTT	CSATPGLAGGPDTQYF
13	NA	few	TRBV6-5	TRBJ2-5	TGTGCCAGCAGTTACGGTACGAAAGAGACCCAGTACTTC	CASSYGTKETQYF
13	NA	NA	TRBV7-9	TRBJ2-7	TGTGCCAGCAGCTTAGGAGGAGGCTACGAGCAGTACTTC	CASSLGGGYEQYF
15	NA	few	TRBV7-2	TRBJ2-5	TGTGCCAGCAGCTTACGGCGGGCGCACCAAGAGACCCAGTACTTC	CASSLRRAHQETQYF
13	NA	few	TRBV28	TRBJ1-1	TGTGCCAGCAGGACACAGTCGTACAGCGAAGCTTTCTTT	CASRTQSYSEAFF
14	TRBD1	NA	TRBV7-3	TRBJ2-3	TGTGCCAGCAGCTCCGACAGGGTAAAAGATACGCAGTATTTT	CASSSDRVKDTQYF
13	NA	NA	TRBV2	TRBJ1-1	TGTGCCAGCAGTGAACGGAGGGGAACTGAAGCTTTCTTT	CASSERRGTEAFF
15	TRBD2	NA	TRBV28	TRBJ2-1	TGTGCCAGCACCCAGACTAGCGGGAGGACGAATGAGCAGTTCTTC	CASTQTSGRTNEQFF
20	TRBD1	few	TRBV6-5	TRBJ1-2	TGTGCCAGCAGTTCCACAGGGGGCTCGGTAGCCCAACGATCACTCTATGGCTACACCTTC	CASSSTGGSVAQRSLYGYTF
14	NA	NA	TRBV6-5	TRBJ1-3	TGTGCCAGCAGTTACAGCACCGCTAGCGGCACCATATATTTT	CASSYSTASGTIYF
13	NA	NA	TRBV15	TRBJ1-2	TGTGCCACCAGCAGAATTCAGGGAGATGGCTACACCTTC	CATSRIQGDGYTF
14	NA	NA	TRBV28	TRBJ2-7	TGTGCCAGCATAGGCGTCCTCGCAGGTGACGAGCAGTACTTC	CASIGVLAGDEQYF